This T cell receptor (beta chain) emerged from a study of patients and donors after allogeneic stem cell transplantation. This clonotype was seen repeatedly, ten times or more. MiXCR was run by TCRdb on the RT-PCR reads, yielding one entry per CDR3 protein. Of roughly 960,000 distinct CDR3 sequences listed, roughly 17% are singletons. This receptor was taken from a human donor who was either an allogeneic HSCT recipient or a stem cell or donor lymphocyte infusion donor (not recorded which). It is not recorded whose cells these are; they may come from a transplant donor. The sequenced sample was blood, either unsorted or a sorted T cell fraction (not recorded which).

The CDR3 coding sequence is TGTGCCAGCAGGGGGGGATTAGGACAGGGGGCTAGTCAGCCCCAGCATTTT. Its protein is CASRGGLGQGASQPQHF. The chain has TRBV12-3 or TRBV12-4 and TRBJ1-5, with 11 bases matching TRBD1. V was clipped by 6 bases and J by 6 bases; unmatched bases: 13. The CDR3 spans 17 residues.